This T cell receptor (beta chain) originates from a study of blood T cells in healthy people across ages. Study conclusions and caveats: Higher diversity and more naive CD4+ cells were features of long-lived donors, compared to aged donors. The fall in TCR beta diversity per million T cells was roughly linear with age.

The authors ran a second PCR of roughly 7 to 11 cycles using a sample-barcoded 5' primer and a J-beta primer mix. The study obtained at least 2.5 million CDR3-containing paired-end reads from every sample. TCRdb analysed the 5' RACE reads with MiXCR anew, one entry per CDR3 protein. The sample carries about 290,000 distinct CDR3 sequences, 27% recorded once. Peripheral blood from each donor was collected in a volume of 9.5 to 10 milliliters. This clonotype was counted only a few times. Its cognate antigen is unknown. Germline CDR1 and CDR2: MNHNS and SASEGT. The J segment lost 4 bases and the V segment lost 6 bases, leaving 9 bases of the junction unmatched. The CDR3 loop spans 15 amino acids.

The V gene is TRBV6-1, the J gene TRBJ1-1, with TRBD1 matching over 9 bases. The clonotype originates from a woman in her 70s in good health. The sequencing input was blood. The CDR3 coding sequence is TGTGCCAGCAGAGGACAGGGGCGTGGGGGCACTGAAGCTTTCTTT. Protein product: CASRGQGRGGTEAFF.